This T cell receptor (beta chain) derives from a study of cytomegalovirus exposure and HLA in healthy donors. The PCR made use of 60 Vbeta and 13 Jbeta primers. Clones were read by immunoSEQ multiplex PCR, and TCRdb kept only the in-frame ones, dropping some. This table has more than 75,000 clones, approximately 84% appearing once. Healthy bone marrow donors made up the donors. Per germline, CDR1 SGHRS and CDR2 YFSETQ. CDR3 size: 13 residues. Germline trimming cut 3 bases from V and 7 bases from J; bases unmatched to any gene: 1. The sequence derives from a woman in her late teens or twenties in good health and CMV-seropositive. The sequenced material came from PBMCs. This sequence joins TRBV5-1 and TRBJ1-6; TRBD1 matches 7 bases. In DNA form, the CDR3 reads TGCGCCAGCAGCTGGGACAGAAATTCACCCCTCCACTTT. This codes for CASSWDRNSPLHF.